These 20 T cell receptor beta chains share one sample of origin, sequenced in a study of T cells in Graves' hyperthyroidism and ophthalmopathy. RNA transcripts served as the template for amplifying TCR beta CDR3 regions. First-round RT-PCR with HTBI primers amplified the TCR CDR3 region. One entry per CDR3 protein, called by TCRdb with MiXCR from the multiplex PCR reads. The sample has hundreds of thousands of distinct CDR3 sequences, approximately 15% seen once; the top ten hold roughly a tenth. Material: blood. Receptors originate from a woman under 30 with Graves' hyperthyroidism.

The J gene is TRBJ1-4, the V gene TRBV7-9, with D perhaps matching TRBD1 (6 bases). The CDR3 contains 15 residues. Germline values: CDR1 SEHNR, CDR2 FQNEAQ (reference sequence). V was clipped by 5 bases and J by 7 bases, with 17 bases between them. The CDR3 DNA reads as TGTGCCAGCAGCGCCGGCGGGGGGCTGGCTGAAAAACTGTTTTTT. Its protein is CASSAGGGLAEKLFF.

This clonotype was found many times. V and J are TRBV5-4 and TRBJ1-1, with D uncertain. Germline lookup yields CDR1 SGHNT and CDR2 YYREEE (reference sequence). The CDR3 is made up of 13 amino acids. With 6 bases removed from V and 1 base from J, the gap between germline ends came to 10 bases. The CDR3 reads CASTSNTNTEAFF. The CDR3 nucleotides read TGTGCCAGCACCTCAAACACGAACACTGAAGCTTTCTTT.

This clonotype was picked up a small number of times. The genes are TRBV28 and TRBJ2-2; TRBD1 or TRBD2 may be the D gene (5 bases each). Trimming took off 8 bases at V and 5 bases at J, with 15 bases between the two ends. The CDR3 extends over 14 amino acids. Germline V CDR1 and CDR2: MDHEN, SYDVKM. The CDR3, as DNA: TGTGCCAGCCTCAGGTGGGGGATGACCGGGGAGCTGTTTTTT. Residues: CASLRWGMTGELFF.

This clonotype was seen only a few times. The chain carries TRBV11-2 and TRBJ2-3; tentative D call: TRBD2 (5 bases). With 5 bases removed from V and 2 bases from J, the gap between germline ends came to 17 bases. The CDR3 has 16 residues. Germline V gene lookup returns CDR1 SGHAT and CDR2 FQNNGV. This CDR3 is CASSPYRGRTTDTQYF. In DNA, the CDR3 is TGTGCCAGCAGCCCCTACCGGGGAAGGACCACAGATACGCAGTATTTT.

This clonotype was detected ten times or more. This sequence joins TRBV9 and TRBJ2-2; 10 nucleotides line up with TRBD2. The CDR3 sequence is 15 residues long. Looked up from germline, CDR1 is SGDLS and CDR2 is YYNGEE. V trimming: 2 bases; J trimming: 6 bases; junction bases outside the gene matches: 4. For the CDR3, the DNA is TGTGCCAGCAGCGTGATAGCGGGAGGTCCCGGGGAGCTGTTTTTT. Its translation: CASSVIAGGPGELFF.

V is TRBV19 and J is TRBJ2-4; tentative D call: TRBD2 (6 bases). From germline, CDR1 is LNHDA and CDR2 SQIVND (reference sequence). Trimming stripped 4 bases from V and 0 bases from J, with 13 bases between. The CDR3 sequence is 16 residues long. The CDR3 region is CASSTIAELAKNIQYF. CDR3 nucleotide sequence: TGTGCCAGTAGTACAATAGCGGAGCTAGCCAAAAACATTCAGTACTTC.

This clonotype was found a few times. V gene TRBV10-3 combines with J gene TRBJ2-2; D possibly matches TRBD1 or TRBD2 (5 bases each). CDR1 is ENHRY and CDR2 is SYGVKD in the germline V gene. V lost 3 bases to trimming and J lost 10 bases, with 12 bases between them. The CDR3 has 13 amino acids. CDR3 loop: CAISDPGRLELFF. CDR3 in DNA: TGTGCCATCAGTGACCCGGGACGCCTGGAGCTGTTTTTT.

This chain joins TRBV4-1 and TRBJ1-1, with TRBD1 identical over 7 bases. The V segment lost 3 bases and the J segment 4 bases; nucleotides outside the gene matches: 8. Germline V lookup: CDR1 MGHRA, CDR2 YSYEKL. The CDR3 loop spans 15 amino acids. Here the CDR3 DNA reads TGCGCCAGCAGCCACCTGACAGGGATGAGCACTGAAGCTTTCTTT. Translation: CASSHLTGMSTEAFF.

V and J are TRBV7-9 and TRBJ1-1; D perhaps matches TRBD1 (5 bases). V lost 0 bases to trimming and J lost 1 base, with 9 bases between them. CDR3 length equals 15 residues. The germline CDR1 and CDR2 sequences are SEHNR and FQNEAQ (reference sequence). CDR3 sequence reads: CASSLAGVRNTEAFF. Written as DNA, the CDR3 is TGTGCCAGCAGCTTAGCAGGGGTGCGGAACACTGAAGCTTTCTTT.

The rearrangement links TRBV7-9 to TRBJ2-7, with D perhaps matching TRBD2 (5 bases). CDR3 length equals 13 residues. Germline values: CDR1 SEHNR, CDR2 FQNEAQ (reference sequence). V lost 2 bases, J lost 6 bases, and 11 bases lay in between. The CDR3 reads CASSLNLGSEQYF. The CDR3 DNA reads TGTGCCAGCAGCTTAAACTTAGGGAGCGAGCAGTACTTC.

This clonotype was found a few times. The gene calls are TRBV6-5 and TRBJ1-1; perhaps TRBD1 as D (6 bases). Trimming took 2 bases from V and 4 from J, leaving 17 bases between them. The CDR3 covers 16 residues. From germline, CDR1 is MNHEY and CDR2 SVGAGI. This CDR3 reads CASSYGGRVGSTEAFF. The DNA for the CDR3 is TGTGCCAGCAGTTACGGGGGCAGGGTAGGGAGCACTGAAGCTTTCTTT.

This clonotype was detected a few times. This chain uses TRBV6-1 with TRBJ2-7, with TRBD2 matching 9 bases. There are 14 residues in the CDR3. Germline V gives CDR1 MNHNS, CDR2 SASEGT. V was clipped by 8 bases and J by 2 bases; unmatched bases: 7. The CDR3 DNA follows: TGTGCCAGCTCAACAGAGCGGGGGGCCTACGAGCAGTACTTC. Translated: CASSTERGAYEQYF.

The rearrangement links TRBV9 to TRBJ2-7; maybe TRBD2 (5 bases). The CDR3 runs 14 residues. V lost 2 bases to trimming and J lost 3 bases, with 12 bases between them. The germline V gene has CDR1 SGDLS and CDR2 YYNGEE. CDR3 amino acids: CASSVGFRDYEQYF. CDR3 nucleotides: TGTGCCAGCAGCGTCGGCTTCCGGGACTACGAGCAGTACTTC.

In this sample, this clonotype turned up a few times. The rearrangement joins TRBV10-3 to TRBJ2-1; TRBD1 or TRBD2 may be the D gene (5 bases each). The V end was cut by 3 bases, the J end by 5 bases, with 14 bases between. The germline V gene has CDR1 ENHRY and CDR2 SYGVKD. The CDR3 sequence is 15 residues long. The CDR3 protein is CAISEGTFGNNEQFF. For the CDR3, the DNA is TGTGCCATCAGTGAAGGGACCTTCGGTAACAATGAGCAGTTCTTC.

Ten or more counts support this clonotype. The chain couples TRBV28 to TRBJ2-3; 14 bases line up with TRBD2. CDR3 length: 22 amino acids. J lost 2 bases, V lost 2 bases, and 18 bases had no gene match. Germline V gives CDR1 MDHEN, CDR2 SYDVKM. The CDR3 nucleotides are TGTGCCAGCAGTTTACCAGGATCCGGACTAGCGGGAGGCCGCGTGTCCACAGATACGCAGTATTTT. Protein sequence: CASSLPGSGLAGGRVSTDTQYF. The complete variable domain, with remaining parts taken from reference TRBV28 and TRBJ2-3, reads DVKVTQSSRYLVKRTGEKVFLECVQDMDHENMFWYRQDPGLGLRLIYFSYDVKMKEKGDIPEGYSVSREKKERFSLILESASTNQTSMYLCASSLPGSGLAGGRVSTDTQYFGPGTRLTVL.

On this clonotype: A much larger clone lies one base from this, so it may be a read error. The chain recombines TRBV29-1 with TRBJ1-1; D is possibly TRBD1 (5 bases). The V gene lost 6 bases and the J gene lost 5 bases, with 19 bases spanning the gap. This CDR3 spans 14 amino acids. CDR1 and CDR2 from the germline V gene are SQVTM and ANQGSEA. This CDR3 is CSVDVTWGMTEAFF. The CDR3 DNA follows: TGCAGCGTAGACGTTACATGGGGCATGACTGAAGCTTTCTTT. The variable domain in full, completed from reference TRBV29-1 and TRBJ1-1, reads SAVISQKPSRDICQRGTSLTIQCQVDSQVTMMFWYRQQPGQSLTLIATANQGSEATYESGFVIDKFPISRPNLTFSTLTVSNMSPEDSSIYLCSVDVTWGMTEAFFGQGTRLTVV.

This clonotype was counted ten times or more. The rearrangement joins TRBV28 to TRBJ2-1; tentative D call: TRBD2 (6 bases). The CDR3 sequence is 16 residues long. V shed 1 base and J shed 2 bases, with 12 bases lying between them. The germline V gene encodes CDR1 MDHEN and CDR2 SYDVKM. CDR3 nucleotides: TGTGCCAGCAGTTTATCTCGGGAGTTGGCCTACAATGAGCAGTTCTTC. Translated, it gives CASSLSRELAYNEQFF.

This clonotype was detected a few times. This CDR3 is CASSRGEANVLTF. The CDR3 region has the DNA TGTGCCAGCTCACGAGGGGAGGCCAACGTCCTGACTTTC. The genes are TRBV18 and TRBJ2-6, with D perhaps assigned TRBD1 or TRBD2 (5 bases each). Trimming cost V 4 bases and J 6 bases, with 7 bases left between them. This CDR3 region has 13 residues. In germline, CDR1 is KGHSH, CDR2 LQKENI.

In nucleotides, the CDR3 is TGTGCCAGCAGTCCCCGGGGACTGAACTCCTACAATGAGCAGTTCTTC. It translates to CASSPRGLNSYNEQFF. V gene TRBV28 combines with J gene TRBJ2-1; possibly TRBD2 for D (6 bases). Germline-derived CDR1 and CDR2 are MDHEN and SYDVKM. The CDR3 length is 16 residues. V shed 5 bases and J shed 0 bases, with 14 bases lying between them.

This clonotype was seen at least ten times. The chain links TRBV27 to TRBJ2-2, with a weak D call TRBD2 (5 bases). Germline V gene lookup returns CDR1 MNHEY and CDR2 SMNVEV (reference sequence). Trimming left V 2 bases short and J 5 bases short, with 9 bases between. The CDR3 length is 14 residues. Here the CDR3 DNA reads TGTGCCAGCAGTTTAGAGGGTAGAACCGGGGAGCTGTTTTTT. This encodes CASSLEGRTGELFF.